The clone carrying this T cell receptor (beta chain) is medium-sized by share. This sample was taken from a study of graft-versus-host responses after intestinal transplantation. Regarding the study as a whole: Early declines in HvG clones that occurred post-transplant were associated with peak circulating GvH clone levels.

Investigators plated about 200,000 CFSE-labeled responder cells together with about 200,000 irradiated stimulator cells labeled with violet dye. At the end of the reaction, proliferating CFSE-low CD3+CD4+ and CD3+CD8+ responders were sorted. The CDR3 extends over 12 amino acids. Germline V gene lookup returns CDR1 SQVTM and CDR2 ANQGSEA. The junction had 4 bases not matched to a gene; V was cut back by 6 bases and J by 6 bases. Sequencing used immunoSEQ multiplex PCR; TCRdb keeps in-frame clones, though not all of them. The sample shows 7,000 to 9,000 clones, less than 40% of them seen only once. This TCR was recovered from a human patient who was an organ donor for intestinal transplantation. The chain has TRBV29-1 and TRBJ2-3, with 9 bases lining up with TRBD2. The sample consisted of alloreactive CD4+ T cells from a mixed lymphocyte reaction culture, taken before transplantation. Noted subset: CFSE-low proliferating T cells sorted from roughly six-day pre-transplant mixed lymphocyte reaction (GvH or HvG direction). The chain's CDR3 is CSVASGTDTQYF. As DNA, the CDR3 is TGCAGCGTCGCTAGCGGGACGGATACGCAGTATTTT.